This entry concerns a single T cell receptor beta chain. Its target is unknown. This entry is derived from a study of CD8 T cells in Susac syndrome. Study results and caveats: A relatively small number of individuals underwent TCR sequencing and HLA analysis.

Reverse transcription of about 0.5 to 1 ug RNA used random hexamers. TCRdb recomputed calls from the immunoSEQ multiplex PCR reads with MiXCR, one row per CDR3 protein. The sample has a few hundred thousand distinct CDR3 sequences, over 90% seen once; the top ten hold around 0.08%. The CDR3 covers 19 residues. The ends lost 6 bases at V and 2 bases at J; junction bases unmatched: 17. The clonotype was recovered from a human donor with multiple sclerosis. Sequenced material: CD4+ T cells from PBMCs. This chain links TRBV12-3 or TRBV12-4 with TRBJ2-2; 8 bases map to TRBD2. Written as DNA, the CDR3 is TGTGCCAGCAGCCCTAGGGAGCGGGGGTTAACAAAAAACACCGGGGAGCTGTTTTTT. Translated: CASSPRERGLTKNTGELFF.